Below are 10 T cell receptor beta chains sequenced from a single sample in a study of follicular helper T cells after annual influenza vaccination. The sample's time point: 2014-2015 season, 7 days after vaccination. This table comes from immunoSEQ multiplex PCR, and its TCRdb copy is limited to in-frame clones, with some not included. The repertoire holds some 9,900 clones, with over 80% as singletons. This specimen was CXCR5- memory CD4+ T cells sorted from blood, taken 7 days after influenza vaccination. These receptors were collected from an adult who received the influenza vaccine.

The rearrangement links TRBV4-1 to TRBJ2-1; D could derive from TRBD1 or TRBD2 (6 bases each). Germline assignment: CDR1 MGHRA and CDR2 YSYEKL. CDR3 length equals 14 residues. Trimming took off 1 base at V and 8 bases at J, with 12 bases between the two ends. CDR3 loop: CASSQGTGGDEQFF. The CDR3 nucleotides read TGCGCCAGCAGCCAAGGGACCGGGGGCGATGAGCAGTTCTTC.

The chain is built from TRBV6-4 and TRBJ2-2, with a weak D call TRBD1 (5 bases). This CDR3 is built from 14 residues. Germline CDR1 and CDR2: MRHNA and SNTAGT. Trimming stripped 6 bases from V and 1 base from J, with 9 bases between. Here the CDR3 DNA reads TGTGCCAGCAGGCCTACAGGGAACACCGGGGAGCTGTTTTTT. Protein: CASRPTGNTGELFF.

The rearrangement links TRBV7-2 to TRBJ1-1, with 7 bases fitting TRBD1. V lost 6 bases, J lost 4 bases, and 11 bases stayed unmatched. This CDR3 comprises 15 residues. Germline V lookup: CDR1 SGHTA, CDR2 FQGNSA. CDR3 sequence: CASRIDRAVFTEAFF. CDR3 bases: TGTGCCAGCAGGATAGACAGGGCGGTCTTCACTGAAGCTTTCTTT.

This chain uses TRBV19 with TRBJ2-2, with a possible D match to TRBD1 (6 bases). V was cut by 5 bases and J by 4 bases, with 11 bases left in between. This CDR3 spans 14 amino acids. Germline V lookup: CDR1 LNHDA, CDR2 SQIVND (reference sequence). CDR3 residues: CASSVDRTTGELFF. In DNA form, the CDR3 reads TGTGCCAGTAGTGTCGACAGGACCACCGGGGAGCTGTTTTTT.

This rearrangement joins TRBV29-1 to TRBJ1-4; D gene uncertain. Trimming removed 4 bases from V and 5 bases from J, with 8 bases in between. CDR3 size: 12 residues. Germline values: CDR1 SQVTM, CDR2 ANQGSEA. The CDR3 DNA reads TGCAGCGTTGCAGAGTCGAATGAAAAACTGTTTTTT. Protein product: CSVAESNEKLFF.

The rearrangement links TRBV4-3 to TRBJ1-1; no definite D call. The CDR3 runs to 14 residues. V shed 1 base and J shed 3 bases, with 9 bases lying between them. The germline gives CDR1 LGHNA, CDR2 YSLEER. The CDR3 sequence is CASSQVGRDTEAFF. The DNA of the CDR3 is TGCGCCAGCAGCCAAGTAGGACGGGACACTGAAGCTTTCTTT.

V and J are TRBV5-6 and TRBJ2-5; 8 nucleotides match TRBD2. In germline, CDR1 is SGHDT, CDR2 YYEEEE. The CDR3 totals 19 residues. The junction had 19 bases not matched to a gene; V was cut back by 2 bases and J by 4 bases. The CDR3 loop reads CASSFQPIISGVVLETQYF. The CDR3 DNA follows: TGTGCCAGCAGCTTCCAACCCATTATTAGCGGGGTGGTTTTAGAGACCCAGTACTTC.

The gene calls are TRBV7-2 and TRBJ2-3, with 8 bases that match TRBD1. The V and J ends lost 5 bases and 2 bases, in that order; junction bases with no gene match: 6. The CDR3 is 15 amino acids. CDR1 and CDR2 (germline): SGHTA, FQGNSA. The CDR3 DNA reads as TGTGCCAGCAGCCGACAGGGGTATCTCACAGATACGCAGTATTTT. Its protein product is CASSRQGYLTDTQYF.

The chain recombines TRBV10-1 with TRBJ1-4; D is possibly TRBD1 (5 bases). The CDR3 loop spans 18 amino acids. Germline V gives CDR1 WNHNN, CDR2 SYGVQD (reference sequence). V lost 6 bases, J lost 4 bases, and 24 bases lay in between. CDR3 sequence reads: CASRTSGTDPGLNEKLFF. For the CDR3, the DNA is TGCGCCAGCAGAACCTCAGGGACCGATCCGGGGCTTAATGAAAAACTGTTTTTT.

The chain has TRBV6-6 and TRBJ2-1, with 10 bases that match TRBD1. V dropped 4 bases and J dropped 4; count of bases not matched to a gene: 4. CDR3 length: 15 residues. Germline V gene sequence: CDR1 MNHNY, CDR2 SVGAGI (reference sequence). CDR3 DNA sequence: TGTGCCAGCAGTTTACCGGGACAGGGGTACAATGAGCAGTTCTTC. This sequence encodes CASSLPGQGYNEQFF.